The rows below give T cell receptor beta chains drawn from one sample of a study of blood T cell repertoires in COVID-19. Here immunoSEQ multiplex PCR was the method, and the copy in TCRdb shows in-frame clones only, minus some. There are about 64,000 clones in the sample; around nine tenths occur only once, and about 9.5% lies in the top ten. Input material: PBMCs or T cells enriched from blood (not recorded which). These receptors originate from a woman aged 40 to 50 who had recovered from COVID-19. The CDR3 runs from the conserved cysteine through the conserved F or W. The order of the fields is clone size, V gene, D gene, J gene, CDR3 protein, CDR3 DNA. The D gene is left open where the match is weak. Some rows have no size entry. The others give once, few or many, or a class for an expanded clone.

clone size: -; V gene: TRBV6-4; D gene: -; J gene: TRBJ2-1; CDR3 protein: CASSNGEFNEQFF; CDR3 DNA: TGTGCCAGCAGTAATGGGGAGTTCAATGAGCAGTTCTTC
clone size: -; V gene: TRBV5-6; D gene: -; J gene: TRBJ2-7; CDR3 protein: CASSLGQVFYEQYF; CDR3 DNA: TGTGCCAGCAGCTTGGGGCAGGTTTTCTACGAGCAGTACTTC
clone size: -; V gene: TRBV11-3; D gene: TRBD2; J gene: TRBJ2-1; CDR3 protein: CASSRGTSYNEQFF; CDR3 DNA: TGTGCCAGCAGCAGAGGGACTAGTTACAATGAGCAGTTCTTC
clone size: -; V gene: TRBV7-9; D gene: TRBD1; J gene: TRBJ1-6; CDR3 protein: CASSPQGVGNSPLHF; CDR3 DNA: TGTGCCAGCAGCCCACAGGGGGTCGGGAATTCACCCCTCCACTTT
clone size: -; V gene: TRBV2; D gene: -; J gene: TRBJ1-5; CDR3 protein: CASSDEKGRRNQPQHF; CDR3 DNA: TGTGCCAGCAGTGACGAAAAGGGGAGGCGCAATCAGCCCCAGCATTTT
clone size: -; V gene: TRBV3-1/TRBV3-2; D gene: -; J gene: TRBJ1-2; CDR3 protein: CASSVAGPYGYTF; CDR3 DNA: TGTGCCAGCAGCGTGGCGGGCCCCTATGGCTACACCTTC
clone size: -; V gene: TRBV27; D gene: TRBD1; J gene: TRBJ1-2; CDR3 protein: CASSRDSLYGYTF; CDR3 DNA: TGTGCCAGCAGTAGGGACAGCCTCTATGGCTACACCTTC
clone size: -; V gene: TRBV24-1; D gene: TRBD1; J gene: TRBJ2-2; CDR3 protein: CATSDPDRGHAGELFF; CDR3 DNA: TGTGCCACCAGTGACCCTGACAGGGGGCACGCCGGGGAGCTGTTTTTT
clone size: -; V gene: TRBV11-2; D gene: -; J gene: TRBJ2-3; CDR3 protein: CASSLWRGGQDTQYF; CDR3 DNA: TGTGCCAGCAGCTTATGGAGGGGGGGCCAAGATACGCAGTATTTT
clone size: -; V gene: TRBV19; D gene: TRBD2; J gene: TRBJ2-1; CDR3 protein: CASSKGLAGGIEQFF; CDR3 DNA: TGTGCCAGTAGTAAGGGACTAGCGGGGGGGATTGAGCAGTTCTTC
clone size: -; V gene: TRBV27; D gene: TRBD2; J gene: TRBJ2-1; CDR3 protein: CASFTGGIYNEQFF; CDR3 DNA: TGTGCCAGCTTTACGGGGGGAATCTACAATGAGCAGTTCTTC
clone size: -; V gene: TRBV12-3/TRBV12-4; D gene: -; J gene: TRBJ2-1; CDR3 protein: CASSEGYYNEQFF; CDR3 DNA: TGTGCCAGCAGTGAGGGATACTACAATGAGCAGTTCTTC
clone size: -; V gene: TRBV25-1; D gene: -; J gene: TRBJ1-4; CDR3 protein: CASSESLGSEKLFF; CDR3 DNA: TGTGCCAGCAGTGAATCTCTGGGGAGCGAAAAACTGTTTTTT
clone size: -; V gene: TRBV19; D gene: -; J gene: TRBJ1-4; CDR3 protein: CASSILPWGVTDVELFF; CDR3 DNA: TGTGCCAGTAGTATATTGCCGTGGGGGGTGACGGACGTGGAACTGTTTTTT
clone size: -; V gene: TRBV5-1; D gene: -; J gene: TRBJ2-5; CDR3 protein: CASSRGGTPQETQYF; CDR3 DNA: TGCGCCAGCAGCCGAGGCGGGACCCCTCAAGAGACCCAGTACTTC
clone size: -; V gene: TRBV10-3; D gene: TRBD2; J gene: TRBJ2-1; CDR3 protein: CAISGLAGVHEQFF; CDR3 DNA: TGTGCCATCTCAGGGCTAGCGGGGGTCCATGAGCAGTTCTTC
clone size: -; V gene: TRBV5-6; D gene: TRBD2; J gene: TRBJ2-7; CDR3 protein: CASSLVGGTRYF; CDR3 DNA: TGTGCCAGCAGCTTGGTCGGGGGGACCCGGTACTTC
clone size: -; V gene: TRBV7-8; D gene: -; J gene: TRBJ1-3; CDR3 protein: CASSLAREKNTIYF; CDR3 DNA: TGTGCCAGCAGCTTAGCCAGGGAAAAAAACACCATATATTTT
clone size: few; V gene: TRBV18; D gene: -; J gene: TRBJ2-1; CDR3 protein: CASSPQNTGDEQFF; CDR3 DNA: TGTGCCAGCTCACCCCAAAATACGGGGGATGAGCAGTTCTTC
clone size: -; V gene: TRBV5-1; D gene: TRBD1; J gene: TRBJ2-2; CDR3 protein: CASSETGDPTGELFF; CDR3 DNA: TGCGCCAGCAGCGAAACAGGGGATCCCACCGGGGAGCTGTTTTTT
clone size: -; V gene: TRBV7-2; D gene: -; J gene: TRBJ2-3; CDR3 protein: CASTLMGGEGTDTQYF; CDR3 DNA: TGTGCCAGCACCCTTATGGGCGGGGAGGGCACAGATACGCAGTATTTT
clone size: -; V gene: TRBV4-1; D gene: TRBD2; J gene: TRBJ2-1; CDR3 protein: CASSQGESGGDEQFF; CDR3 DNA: TGCGCCAGCAGCCAAGGGGAAAGCGGGGGTGATGAGCAGTTCTTC
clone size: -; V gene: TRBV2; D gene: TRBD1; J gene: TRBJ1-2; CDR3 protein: CASSTGGNNYGYTF; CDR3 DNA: TGTGCCAGCAGCACAGGGGGTAATAACTATGGCTACACCTTC
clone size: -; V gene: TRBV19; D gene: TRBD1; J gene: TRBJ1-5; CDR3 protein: CASSADRGRNQPQHF; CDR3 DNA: TGTGCCAGTAGCGCGGACAGGGGTCGCAATCAGCCCCAGCATTTT
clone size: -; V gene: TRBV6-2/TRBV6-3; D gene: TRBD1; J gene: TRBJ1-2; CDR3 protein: CASSYWTGGLDYGYTF; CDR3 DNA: TGTGCCAGCAGTTACTGGACAGGTGGACTGGATTATGGCTACACCTTC
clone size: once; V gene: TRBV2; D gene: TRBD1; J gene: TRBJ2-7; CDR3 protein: CASNVGDRAHYEQYF; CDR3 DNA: TGTGCCAGTAACGTCGGGGACAGGGCCCACTACGAGCAGTACTTC
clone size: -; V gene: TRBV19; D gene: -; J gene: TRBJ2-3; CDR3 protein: CASGGARTDTQYF; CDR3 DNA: TGTGCCAGCGGCGGGGCTAGGACAGATACGCAGTATTTT
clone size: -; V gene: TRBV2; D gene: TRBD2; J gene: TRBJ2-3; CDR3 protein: CASSVGGVRDTQYF; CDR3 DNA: TGTGCCAGCAGTGTTGGGGGGGTAAGGGATACGCAGTATTTT
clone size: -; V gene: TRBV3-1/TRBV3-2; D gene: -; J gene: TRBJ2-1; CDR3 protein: CASLEQDNEQFF; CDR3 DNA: TGTGCCAGCCTGGAGCAAGACAATGAGCAGTTCTTC
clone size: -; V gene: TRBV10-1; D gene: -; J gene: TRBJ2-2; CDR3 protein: CASSEVRAVDGELFF; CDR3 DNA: TGCGCCAGCAGTGAGGTCAGGGCAGTGGACGGGGAGCTGTTTTTT
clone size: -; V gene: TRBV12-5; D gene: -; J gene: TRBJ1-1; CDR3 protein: CASGLVLGQPLEAFF; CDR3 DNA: TGTGCTAGTGGTTTGGTATTAGGACAGCCCTTGGAAGCTTTCTTT
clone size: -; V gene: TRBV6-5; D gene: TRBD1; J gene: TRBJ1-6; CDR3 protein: CASRGTGGNFSPLHF; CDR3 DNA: TGTGCCAGCAGAGGGACAGGGGGCAATTTTTCACCCCTCCACTTT
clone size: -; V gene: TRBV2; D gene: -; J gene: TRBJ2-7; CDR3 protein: CATEGALYEQYF; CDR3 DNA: TGTGCCACGGAGGGGGCTTTATACGAGCAGTACTTC
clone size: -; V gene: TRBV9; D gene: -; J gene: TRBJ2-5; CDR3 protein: CASSVDGRLQTQYF; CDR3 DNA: TGTGCCAGCAGCGTAGATGGCAGGCTGCAGACCCAGTACTTC
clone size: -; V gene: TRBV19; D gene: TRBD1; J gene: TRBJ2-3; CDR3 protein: CASRTGAPGDTQYF; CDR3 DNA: TGTGCCAGTAGGACAGGGGCCCCCGGAGATACGCAGTATTTT
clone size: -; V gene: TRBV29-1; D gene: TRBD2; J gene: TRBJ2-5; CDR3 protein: CSVERASGRETQYF; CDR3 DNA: TGCAGCGTTGAAAGAGCTAGCGGACGAGAGACCCAGTACTTC
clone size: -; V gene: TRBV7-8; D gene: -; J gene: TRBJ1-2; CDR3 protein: CASSPERGQLYGYTF; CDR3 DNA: TGTGCCAGCAGCCCCGAAAGAGGGCAGCTCTATGGCTACACCTTC
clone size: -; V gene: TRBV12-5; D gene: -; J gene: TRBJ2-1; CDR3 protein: CASGLAPIPSYEQFF; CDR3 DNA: TGTGCTAGTGGTTTGGCCCCAATCCCAAGCTATGAGCAGTTCTTC
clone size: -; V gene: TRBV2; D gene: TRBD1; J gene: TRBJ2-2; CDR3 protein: CASSAGTATTGELFF; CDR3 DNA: TGTGCCAGCAGTGCAGGGACAGCCACTACCGGGGAGCTGTTTTTT
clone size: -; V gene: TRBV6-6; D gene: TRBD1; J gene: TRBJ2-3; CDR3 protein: CASSYSTTGGVDTQYF; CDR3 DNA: TGTGCCAGCAGTTACTCGACTACAGGGGGCGTAGATACGCAGTATTTT
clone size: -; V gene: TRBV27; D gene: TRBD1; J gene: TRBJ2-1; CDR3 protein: CASRDRGGNNEQFF; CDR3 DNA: TGTGCCAGCAGAGACAGGGGTGGGAACAATGAGCAGTTCTTC
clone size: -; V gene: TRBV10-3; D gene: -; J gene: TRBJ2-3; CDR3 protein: CAISERDTQYF; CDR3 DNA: TGTGCCATCAGTGAGCGGGATACGCAGTATTTT
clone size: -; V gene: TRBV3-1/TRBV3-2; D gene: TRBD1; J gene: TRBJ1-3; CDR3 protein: CASSPPRQGAAIYF; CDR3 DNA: TGTGCCAGCAGCCCGCCTCGACAGGGGGCCGCCATATATTTT